These 27 T cell receptor beta chains were all obtained from the same sample, sequenced in a study of blood T cells in healthy people across ages (dated by TCRdb to about 2015). Library construction relied on 5' RACE. The data were produced on an Illumina HiSeq 2500. A second about 7 to 11 cycle PCR used a sample-barcoded 5' primer and a J-beta primer mix. TCRdb took the public reads, trimmed them with fastp at Q25, ran MiXCR for clone calling and kept in-frame beta chains. Records with the same CDR3 protein are collapsed into one entry carrying the most frequent genes and DNA. The sample table holds some 710,000 distinct CDR3 sequences, of which 46% were seen once. The ten largest clones capture 15% to 20% of the sample. The specimen sequenced was blood. The source of these receptors is an elderly man in good health.

This clonotype came up a few times. The chain joins TRBV4-1 to TRBJ1-1, with D perhaps TRBD1 (5 bases). The CDR3 contains 14 residues. In germline, CDR1 is MGHRA, CDR2 YSYEKL. Trimming cost V 1 base and J 4 bases, with 10 bases left between them. The chain's CDR3 is CASSQVRGSTEAFF. CDR3 nucleotides: TGCGCCAGCAGCCAAGTGCGGGGGAGCACTGAAGCTTTCTTT.

The genes are TRBV12-3 or TRBV12-4 and TRBJ1-5; 11 bases line up with TRBD1. The length of the CDR3 is 17 residues. V trimming: 5 bases; J trimming: 3 bases; junction bases outside the gene matches: 9. The CDR3 reads CASSGTGGYRPNQPQHF. The CDR3 bases are TGTGCCAGCAGTGGGACAGGGGGATATAGGCCCAATCAGCCCCAGCATTTT.

In its sample, this clonotype was seen once. The V gene is TRBV7-9, the J gene TRBJ2-5, with D possibly being TRBD1 (6 bases). The assigned J gene may be wrong: the sequence end matches TRBJ2-7 better. The CDR3 consists of 14 residues. The germline V gene encodes CDR1 SEHNR and CDR2 FQNEAQ (reference sequence). The CDR3 coding sequence is TGTGCCAGCAGCTTAGCCCGGACAGTAGACGAGCAGTACTTC. Translating it yields CASSLARTVDEQYF.

This chain uses TRBV4-2 with TRBJ2-2, with D maybe TRBD2 (6 bases). With 0 bases removed from V and 4 bases from J, the gap between germline ends came to 15 bases. The CDR3 runs to 17 residues. CDR1 and CDR2 from the germline V gene are LGHNA and YNFKEQ. This chain's CDR3 is CASSQDNGGGATGELFF. As DNA, the CDR3 is TGTGCCAGCAGCCAAGATAACGGCGGAGGGGCCACCGGGGAGCTGTTTTTT.

This clonotype was counted only a few times. The chain couples TRBV7-2 to TRBJ1-2, with D maybe TRBD1 (5 bases). Trimming took off 1 base at V and 4 bases at J, with 13 bases between the two ends. Germline V gene sequence: CDR1 SGHTA, CDR2 FQGNSA. This CDR3 is built from 15 residues. Here the CDR3 reads CASSLGGGPFYGYTF. The CDR3 bases are TGTGCCAGCAGCTTAGGGGGCGGTCCTTTCTATGGCTACACCTTC.

This clonotype was counted a few times. The V and J genes are TRBV12-3 or TRBV12-4 and TRBJ2-3; 9 bases are a match to TRBD2. This CDR3 contains 15 residues. V lost 9 bases to trimming and J lost 6 bases; unmatched junction nucleotides: 13. Here the CDR3 reads CASSDSGRVGDTQYF. The CDR3 nucleotides are TGTGCCAGTAGTGATAGCGGGAGAGTTGGGGATACGCAGTATTTT.

The chain combines TRBV24-1 with TRBJ1-5; perhaps TRBD1 as D (5 bases). Germline CDR1 KGHDR, CDR2 SFDVKD. There are 16 residues in the CDR3. V was clipped by 3 bases and J by 3 bases, with 14 bases between them. The CDR3 nucleotides are TGTGCCACCAGTGATAGGGGACTATCCCACAATCAGCCCCAGCATTTT. Its protein is CATSDRGLSHNQPQHF.

The chain combines TRBV20-1 with TRBJ2-7; 10 positions match TRBD1. The V gene's germline CDR1 is DFQATT and CDR2 SNEGSKA (reference sequence). This CDR3 has 14 amino acids. V lost 4 bases and J lost 1; bases outside the gene matches: 4. CDR3 bases: TGCAGTGCTATGACAGGGGGCATGTCCTACGAGCAGTACTTC. Protein sequence: CSAMTGGMSYEQYF.

V usage is TRBV7-3 and J usage is TRBJ2-2, with TRBD1 identical over 7 bases. Per germline, CDR1 SGHTA and CDR2 FQGTGA. J lost 2 bases, V lost 4 bases, and 4 bases had no gene match. The length of the CDR3 is 15 residues. The CDR3 loop is CASSSTGINTGELFF. The CDR3 coding sequence is TGTGCCAGCAGCTCGACAGGGATCAACACCGGGGAGCTGTTTTTT.

As regards this clonotype: It may be a read error: a sequence one base away is much more abundant. The gene calls are TRBV12-3 or TRBV12-4 and TRBJ2-3, with D perhaps matching TRBD2 (5 bases). Trimming pared 5 bases from V and 10 bases from J, leaving 13 bases between. There are 12 residues in the CDR3. The CDR3 DNA reads TGTGCCAGCAGTCAAGACCGGGATGCGCAGTATTTT. Residues: CASSQDRDAQYF.

This chain links TRBV20-1 with TRBJ2-7, with unresolved D. This CDR3 is 13 amino acids long. The germline CDR1 and CDR2 sequences are DFQATT and SNEGSKA (reference sequence). The V end lost 1 base, the J end lost 6 bases, and 13 bases lay between the germline ends. The CDR3 loop reads CSARARTTSEQYF. CDR3 DNA sequence: TGCAGTGCTAGAGCCCGTACTACCTCCGAGCAGTACTTC.

This clonotype was seen more than once but under ten times. V usage is TRBV20-1 and J usage is TRBJ1-2, with D uncertain. Per germline, CDR1 DFQATT and CDR2 SNEGSKA (reference sequence). The length of the CDR3 is 16 residues. The ends were cut back, 1 base at V and 2 bases at J, with 17 bases in the middle. The CDR3 region is CSARVVRAEGNYGYTF. The CDR3 nucleotides read TGCAGTGCTAGAGTGGTTAGGGCGGAAGGGAACTATGGCTACACCTTC.

The chain carries TRBV7-2 and TRBJ2-4; 8 bases are shared with TRBD2. The end of the DNA aligns better with TRBJ2-7, so the J call may be wrong. CDR1 and CDR2 from the germline V gene are SGHTA and FQGNSA. The CDR3 sequence is 15 residues long. Here the CDR3 DNA reads TGTGCCAGCAGCTTAGCCGGGACTAGGGTCTACGAGCAGTACTTC. Its translation is CASSLAGTRVYEQYF.

Concerning this clonotype itself: At one end the junction does not follow the germline gene, possibly because of a read error. This chain joins TRBV2 and TRBJ2-1; D gene uncertain. CDR1 and CDR2 from the germline V gene are SNHLY and FYNNEI. This CDR3 has 13 amino acids. As DNA, the CDR3 is TGTGCCAGCAAAACGTCGACCCACAATGAGAAGTTCTTC. Its protein product is CASKTSTHNEKFF.

The J gene is TRBJ2-7, the V gene TRBV6-5; 8 bases line up with TRBD2. The J call may be in error: the DNA end matches TRBJ2-5 better. The CDR3 loop spans 16 amino acids. CDR1 and CDR2 from the germline V gene are MNHEY and SVGAGI. Written as DNA, the CDR3 is TGTGCCAGCAGTTACTCAGCAGCGGGAGTGGGGGAGACCCAGTACTTC. Translating it yields CASSYSAAGVGETQYF.

This clonotype was detected many times. Sequence at one end of the junction differs from germline and may be a read error. The chain is built from TRBV5-1 and TRBJ2-3; no reliable D call. The germline V gene has CDR1 SGHRS and CDR2 YFSETQ. The CDR3 has 13 residues. CDR3 bases: TGTGCCAGCAGCTTAGACCGGGCGGATACGCAGTATTTT. As protein: CASSLDRADTQYF.

The chain recombines TRBV7-2 with TRBJ2-7, with 9 bases fitting TRBD2. Germline values: CDR1 SGHTA, CDR2 FQGNSA. V dropped 5 bases and J dropped 7; count of bases not matched to a gene: 9. There are 14 residues in the CDR3. The CDR3 DNA reads as TGTGCCAGCAGCCCCGGGACTAGCCTACGGGAGCAGTACTTC. This codes for CASSPGTSLREQYF.

The chain combines TRBV7-2 with TRBJ1-1, with TRBD1 matching 7 bases. Trimming removed 5 bases from V and 5 bases from J; junction bases left unmatched: 8. There are 14 residues in the CDR3. From germline, CDR1 is SGHTA and CDR2 FQGNSA. The CDR3 DNA follows: TGTGCCAGCAGCCCGAGCAGGGGGGAAACTGAAGCTTTCTTT. This sequence encodes CASSPSRGETEAFF.

This rearrangement joins TRBV27 to TRBJ1-2; 7 positions agree with TRBD1. There are 12 residues in the CDR3. Germline CDR1 MNHEY, CDR2 SMNVEV (reference sequence). The V and J ends lost 4 bases and 8 bases, in that order; junction bases with no gene match: 4. CDR3 sequence (DNA): TGTGCCAGCAGTTCACAGGGGCTCGGCTACACCTTC. This translates into CASSSQGLGYTF.

This sequence joins TRBV2 and TRBJ1-1, with 7 bases lining up with TRBD1. The CDR3 sequence is 14 residues long. Germline assignment: CDR1 SNHLY and CDR2 FYNNEI. With 7 bases clipped from V and 1 base from J, the junction kept 6 bases outside the gene matches. As DNA, the CDR3 is TGTGCCAGCACGACAGGGAGGACGAACACTGAAGCTTTCTTT. Protein product: CASTTGRTNTEAFF.

The gene calls are TRBV6-5 and TRBJ1-1; a weak D match, TRBD1 (5 bases). Germline CDR1 reads MNHEY; CDR2 reads SVGAGI. Trimming stripped 5 bases from V and 4 bases from J, with 17 bases between. The CDR3 length is 15 residues. For the CDR3, the DNA is TGTGCCAGCAGTCCCTCCCGGTTCGGGGGCACTGAAGCTTTCTTT. Its protein is CASSPSRFGGTEAFF.

This clonotype came up a few times. This chain connects TRBV29-1 to TRBJ1-1, with D unclear. The CDR3 is 12 amino acids. Trimming shortened V by 6 bases and J by 5 bases, and 13 bases separated the two germline ends. CDR1 is SQVTM and CDR2 is ANQGSEA in the germline V gene. DNA for the CDR3: TGCAGCGTCTCCATCGGTGGAACTGAAGCTTTCTTT. It specifies CSVSIGGTEAFF. The entire variable domain, with the rest obtained from reference TRBV29-1 and TRBJ1-1, is as follows: SAVISQKPSRDICQRGTSLTIQCQVDSQVTMMFWYRQQPGQSLTLIATANQGSEATYESGFVIDKFPISRPNLTFSTLTVSNMSPEDSSIYLCSVSIGGTEAFFGQGTRLTVV.

This clonotype was found a few times. The chain combines TRBV10-3 with TRBJ1-5; the D gene is possibly TRBD1 (5 bases). Trimming took off 2 bases at V and 7 bases at J, with 18 bases between the two ends. Per the germline V gene, CDR1 is ENHRY and CDR2 is SYGVKD. This CDR3 spans 16 amino acids. The CDR3 DNA follows: TGTGCCATCAGTGAGGGGGCAGGGCAAGGGGTACAGCCCCAGCATTTT. This gives the protein CAISEGAGQGVQPQHF.

The chain uses TRBV9 and TRBJ2-1; 14 bases line up with TRBD2. The CDR3 covers 15 residues. V was clipped by 4 bases and J by 7 bases; unmatched bases: 4. The V gene's germline CDR1 is SGDLS and CDR2 YYNGEE. The CDR3 DNA reads TGTGCCAGCAGCAAGGGACTAGCGGGAGTGAATGAGCAGTTCTTC. Its translation is CASSKGLAGVNEQFF.

The count of this clonotype is one. V usage is TRBV29-1 and J usage is TRBJ1-1; no definite D call. The CDR3 sequence is 13 residues long. Germline V gene sequence: CDR1 SQVTM, CDR2 ANQGSEA. Trimming took 3 bases from V and 1 from J, leaving 9 bases between them. The CDR3 region has the DNA TGCAGCGTTGAGCGGGTCACGAACACTGAAGCTTTCTTT. This gives the protein CSVERVTNTEAFF.

The J gene is TRBJ2-5, the V gene TRBV7-3, with D possibly called TRBD1 or TRBD2 (6 bases each). The germline V gene encodes CDR1 SGHTA and CDR2 FQGTGA. The CDR3 runs 15 residues. V was pared by 4 bases and J by 11 bases, with 23 bases between. The CDR3 loop reads CASSSSLGGHNEQYF. The DNA of the CDR3 is TGTGCCAGCAGCTCCTCTCTGGGGGGACACAATGAGCAGTACTTC.

The V gene is TRBV23-1, the J gene TRBJ2-5; D may be TRBD1 (5 bases). With the DNA end fitting TRBJ2-7 better, the J assignment may be wrong. TRBV23-1 is given ORF status, its function remaining uncertain. The CDR3 extends over 15 amino acids. CDR3 sequence reads: CASSPPPREAYEQYF. In DNA, the CDR3 is TGCGCCAGCAGCCCCCCCCCCAGGGAAGCCTACGAGCAGTACTTC.